Below, one T cell receptor (beta chain) is given with its context. The sample belongs to a study of human T cells and chemical hapten exposure. The CDR3 loop spans 12 amino acids. TCRdb itself ran the RACE reads through MiXCR, one entry per CDR3 protein. The repertoire holds over 150,000 distinct CDR3 sequences, with about 27% as singletons. Time point given: patch test 3, about 24 weeks after DPC sensitization. The treatment denotes: therapeutic diphenylcyclopropenone sensitization with weekly scalp DPC. The V gene is TRBV21-1, the J gene TRBJ2-4. TRBV21-1 is noted as a pseudogene. This TCR was recovered from a woman younger than 35 with alopecia areata. Some clones in this sample may be carry-over from other donors' samples. Specimen: whole blood, collected in connection with sensitization to the hapten diphenylcyclopropenone (DPC). CDR3 sequence reads: CASSKTKNIQYF. CDR3 DNA sequence: TGTGCCAGCAGCAAAACCAAAAACATTCAGTACTTC.